Sequencing of this T cell receptor beta chain was carried out in a study of cytomegalovirus exposure and HLA in healthy donors. The germline V gene has CDR1 MDHEN and CDR2 SYDVKM. This CDR3 contains 16 residues. V shed 4 bases, J shed 3 bases, and the junction held 9 bases outside the gene matches. General observations from the study: In a later analysis, TCR association rates varied by HLA locus: DRB1 most, HLA-C fewest. Confirmation was obtained in vitro that a few CMV-associated chains are specific for CMV antigens. In a later analysis, specific HLA alleles were associated with 15,000 to 20,000 TCR beta sequences at a 0.05 false discovery rate.

The PCR ran on 60 Vbeta and 13 Jbeta primers. Generated by immunoSEQ multiplex PCR, the TCRdb table keeps only in-frame clones and is missing some. The sample contains some 150,000 clones, approximately 70% of which appear only once. With regard to this clone: The antigen remains undetermined.

The chain joins TRBV28 to TRBJ1-1, with TRBD1 identical over 9 bases. Material: PBMCs. The receptor's source is a woman aged 55-70 years in good health and CMV-seropositive. The CDR3: CASSSTGTGTDTEAFF. The CDR3 DNA follows: TGTGCCAGCAGTTCAACCGGGACAGGGACGGACACTGAAGCTTTCTTT.